This passage covers 27 T cell receptor beta chains from one sample sequenced in a study of CXCR3-negative and CXCR3-positive naive CD8 T cells. Study-wide results and caveats: CXCR3-expressing naive cells carried TRB CDR3s more hydrophobic than those of CXCR3-negative naive cells.

These receptors are not linked to any known antigen. Preparation of TRB cDNA libraries relied on 5' RACE carrying UMI labels. After re-calling the 5' RACE reads, TCRdb lists one entry per CDR3 protein, DNA absent. Here the sample table reports around 140,000 distinct CDR3 sequences. The specimen was naive CXCR3+ CD8+ T cells from blood. Regarding subset: CD45RO-CCR7+CD27+CD95- naive CD8+ T cells expressing CXCR3 (TNR3+). The receptor source for this set is a human donor in good health. Some clones in this sample may be carry-over from other donors' samples.

The chain joins TRBV29-1 to TRBJ2-3. The CDR3 sequence is 13 residues long. Germline V gene data show CDR1 as SQVTM and CDR2 as ANQGSEA. This chain's CDR3 is CSVKILRSDTQYF.

The V and J genes are TRBV4-3 and TRBJ2-2; TCRdb reports TRBD2, a call that lacks DNA to check it against. From germline, CDR1 is LGHNA and CDR2 YSLEER. CDR3 length equals 17 residues. CDR3 loop: CASSQETSGSYTGELFF.

The rearrangement links TRBV7-3 to TRBJ2-7; TCRdb indicates TRBD1, and absent DNA this call remains unverified. The V gene's germline CDR1 is SGHTA and CDR2 FQGTGA. The CDR3 runs to 15 residues. CDR3 sequence: CASSSGQGIGYEQYF.

The chain combines TRBV6-1 with TRBJ2-7; the D call from TCRdb, TRBD1, cannot be confirmed without DNA. This CDR3 is 14 amino acids long. The V gene's germline CDR1 is MNHNS and CDR2 SASEGT. CDR3 protein: CASSDGQGPYEQYF.

The chain is built from TRBV20-1 and TRBJ2-3; TCRdb's assignment of TRBD1 cannot be checked, as there is no DNA. CDR1 DFQATT and CDR2 SNEGSKA come from the germline V gene (reference sequence). CDR3 length equals 15 residues. The CDR3 is CSANRGAFTTDTQYF.

The CDR3 loop reads CASSDRTGSSYEQYF. The J gene is TRBJ2-7, the V gene TRBV6-2 or TRBV6-3. The CDR3 extends over 15 amino acids. The V gene's germline CDR1 is MNHEY and CDR2 SVGEGT.

The gene calls are TRBV7-8 and TRBJ2-1. The CDR3 sequence is 15 residues long. Germline V lookup: CDR1 SGHVS, CDR2 FQNEAQ. CDR3 sequence reads: CASSLALADPNEQFF.

The rearrangement joins TRBV4-1 to TRBJ1-3. CDR3 length equals 17 residues. From germline, CDR1 is MGHRA and CDR2 YSYEKL. The CDR3 loop reads CASSQERAQAPGNTIYF.

The chain combines TRBV29-1 with TRBJ1-2. Per the germline V gene, CDR1 is SQVTM and CDR2 is ANQGSEA. This CDR3 is 11 amino acids long. CDR3 loop: CSVVGEDGYTF.

The gene calls are TRBV11-2 and TRBJ2-7. The CDR3 totals 12 residues. Germline-derived CDR1 and CDR2 are SGHAT and FQNNGV. This CDR3 reads CASSLESYEQYF.

The rearrangement links TRBV6-5 to TRBJ1-1; TCRdb designates TRBD1, a call that cannot be tested without DNA. The CDR3 covers 14 residues. Germline lookup yields CDR1 MNHEY and CDR2 SVGAGI. The CDR3: CASSTLGQNTEAFF.

The chain is built from TRBV5-1 and TRBJ2-2; TCRdb's D call, TRBD1, is unchecked because there is no DNA. The CDR3 totals 16 residues. Germline CDR1 reads SGHRS; CDR2 reads YFSETQ. The chain's CDR3 is CASDESGTENTGELFF.

V is TRBV28 and J is TRBJ2-3. Germline CDR1 reads MDHEN; CDR2 reads SYDVKM. This CDR3 is built from 14 residues. CDR3 amino acids: CASSLLGSTDTQYF.

V gene TRBV10-3 combines with J gene TRBJ2-7; TCRdb lists TRBD2, though no DNA is available to test this call. This CDR3 region has 14 residues. The germline V gene has CDR1 ENHRY and CDR2 SYGVKD. The CDR3 sequence is CAISESGTSYEQYF.

V is TRBV5-4 and J is TRBJ2-2. CDR1 is SGHNT and CDR2 is YYREEE in the germline V gene (reference sequence). This CDR3 contains 15 residues. The CDR3 reads CASSLEQSLTGELFF.

The chain recombines TRBV19 with TRBJ1-5; TCRdb lists TRBD1, though no DNA is available to test this call. Germline V gives CDR1 LNHDA, CDR2 SQIVND (reference sequence). CDR3 length: 17 amino acids. CDR3: CASSPWTGEWSNQPQHF.

The chain employs TRBV7-9 and TRBJ2-7. The length of the CDR3 is 13 residues. Germline loops: CDR1 SEHNR, CDR2 FQNEAQ (reference sequence). This chain's CDR3 is CASSPPASHEQYF.

This chain connects TRBV6-5 to TRBJ1-1. The CDR3 is 12 amino acids. Germline V lookup: CDR1 MNHEY, CDR2 SVGAGI. The CDR3 loop reads CASSSPNTEAFF.

The chain carries TRBV12-3 or TRBV12-4 and TRBJ2-5; the D call of TRBD2 rests on TCRdb alone, since no DNA is present to check it. The CDR3 consists of 19 residues. The CDR3 spells CASSSGLAGALGYQETQYF.

The V and J genes are TRBV12-3 or TRBV12-4 and TRBJ2-1. CDR3 length: 12 amino acids. The CDR3 here is CASSSETHEQFF.

This sequence joins TRBV11-3 and TRBJ1-1. The germline V gene has CDR1 SGHNT and CDR2 YENEEA. CDR3 length equals 15 residues. The CDR3 spells CASSLLTRVNTEAFF. The whole variable domain, remainder taken from reference TRBV11-3 and TRBJ1-1, is EAGVVQSPRYKIIEKKQPVAFWCNPISGHNTLYWYLQNLGQGPELLIRYENEEAVDDSQLPKDRFSAERLKGVDSTLKIQPAELGDSAVYLCASSLLTRVNTEAFFGQGTRLTVV.

The genes are TRBV7-9 and TRBJ2-7; as DNA is missing, the TRBD1 call by TCRdb cannot be tested. Germline V gene lookup returns CDR1 SEHNR and CDR2 FQNEAQ (reference sequence). The CDR3 has 14 residues. The CDR3 loop is CASSLGTGNHEQYF.

This chain connects TRBV7-2 to TRBJ2-5. From germline, CDR1 is SGHTA and CDR2 FQGNSA. The CDR3 has 14 amino acids. The CDR3: CASSSSGSGETQYF.

V gene TRBV10-3 combines with J gene TRBJ2-5; TCRdb reports TRBD1, a call that lacks DNA to check it against. Germline lookup yields CDR1 ENHRY and CDR2 SYGVKD. The CDR3 length is 13 residues. The chain's CDR3 is CAISEDRWETQYF.

This chain joins TRBV10-3 and TRBJ2-5; with no DNA, the TCRdb D assignment of TRBD2 cannot be verified. This CDR3 has 14 amino acids. The germline V gene encodes CDR1 ENHRY and CDR2 SYGVKD. The CDR3 spells CAISGGFGAETQYF.

This chain connects TRBV29-1 to TRBJ2-5; without DNA, the TCRdb call of TRBD2 cannot be checked. Germline loops: CDR1 SQVTM, CDR2 ANQGSEA. This CDR3 contains 16 residues. Here the CDR3 reads CSVEDKEGLRTETQYF.

The chain uses TRBV4-3 and TRBJ1-6; TCRdb proposes TRBD1, but this gene call is untestable without DNA. Per germline, CDR1 LGHNA and CDR2 YSLEER. The CDR3 sequence is 15 residues long. The CDR3 loop reads CASSPARTENSPLHF.